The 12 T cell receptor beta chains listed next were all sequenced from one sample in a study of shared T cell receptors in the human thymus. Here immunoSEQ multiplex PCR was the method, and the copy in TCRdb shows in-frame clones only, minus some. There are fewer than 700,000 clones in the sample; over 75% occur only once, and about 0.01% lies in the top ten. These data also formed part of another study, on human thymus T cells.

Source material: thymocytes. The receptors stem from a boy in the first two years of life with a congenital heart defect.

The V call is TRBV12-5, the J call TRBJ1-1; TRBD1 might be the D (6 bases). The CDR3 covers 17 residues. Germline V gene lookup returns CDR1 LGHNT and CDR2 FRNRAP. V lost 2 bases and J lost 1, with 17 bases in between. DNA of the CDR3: TGTGCTAGTGGTTTGTGGGGCAGGGGCCCACCGAACACTGAAGCTTTCTTT. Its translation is CASGLWGRGPPNTEAFF.

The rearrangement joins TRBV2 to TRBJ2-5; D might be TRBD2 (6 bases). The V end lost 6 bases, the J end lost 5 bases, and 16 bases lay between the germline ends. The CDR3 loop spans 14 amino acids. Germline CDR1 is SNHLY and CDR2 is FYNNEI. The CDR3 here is CASRLVGAGETQYF. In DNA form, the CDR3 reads TGTGCCAGCAGGCTTGTTGGGGCGGGGGAGACCCAGTACTTC.

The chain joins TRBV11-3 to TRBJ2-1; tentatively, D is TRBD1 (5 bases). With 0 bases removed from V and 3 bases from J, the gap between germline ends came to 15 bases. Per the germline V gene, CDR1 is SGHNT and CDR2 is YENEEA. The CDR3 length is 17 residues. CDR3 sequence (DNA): TGTGCCAGCAGCTTAGATTGGAAGGGGCCTGTCTACAATGAGCAGTTCTTC. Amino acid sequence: CASSLDWKGPVYNEQFF.

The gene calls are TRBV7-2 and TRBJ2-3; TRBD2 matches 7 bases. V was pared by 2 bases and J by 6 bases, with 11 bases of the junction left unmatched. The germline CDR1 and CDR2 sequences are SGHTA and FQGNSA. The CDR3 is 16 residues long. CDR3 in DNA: TGTGCCAGCAGCTTAAGAGAATTCGGGGGAGGGGATACGCAGTATTTT. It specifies CASSLREFGGGDTQYF.

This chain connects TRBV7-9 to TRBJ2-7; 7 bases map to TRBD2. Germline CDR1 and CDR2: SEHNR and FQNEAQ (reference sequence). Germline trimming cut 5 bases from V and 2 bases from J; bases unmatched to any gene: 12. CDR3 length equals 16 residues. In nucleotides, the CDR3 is TGTGCCAGCAGCCCCCGTGGGCGGGAGCCGGCCTACGAGCAGTACTTC. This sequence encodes CASSPRGREPAYEQYF.

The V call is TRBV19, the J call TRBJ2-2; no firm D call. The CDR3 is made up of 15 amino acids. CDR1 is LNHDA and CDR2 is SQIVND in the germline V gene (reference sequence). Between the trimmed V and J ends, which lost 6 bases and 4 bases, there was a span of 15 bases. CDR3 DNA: TGTGCCAGTAGCCCAGCATCACCGGGCACCGGGGAGCTGTTTTTT. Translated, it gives CASSPASPGTGELFF.

CDR3 region: CASTRTGTSETEQYF. The CDR3 DNA follows: TGCGCCAGCACCCGGACAGGAACCAGCGAGACCGAGCAGTACTTC. This chain uses TRBV10-2 with TRBJ2-7; 7 positions match TRBD1. The length of the CDR3 is 15 residues. The trim removed 7 bases at V and 6 bases at J, leaving 15 bases unmatched. Germline values: CDR1 WSHSY, CDR2 SAAADI.

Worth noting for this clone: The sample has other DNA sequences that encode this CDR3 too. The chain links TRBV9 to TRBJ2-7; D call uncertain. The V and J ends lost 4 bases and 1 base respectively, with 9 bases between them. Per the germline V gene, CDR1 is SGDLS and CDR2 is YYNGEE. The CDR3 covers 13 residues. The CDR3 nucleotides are TGTGCCAGCAGCCCCCCCGGGTCCTACGAGCAGTACTTC. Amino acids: CASSPPGSYEQYF.

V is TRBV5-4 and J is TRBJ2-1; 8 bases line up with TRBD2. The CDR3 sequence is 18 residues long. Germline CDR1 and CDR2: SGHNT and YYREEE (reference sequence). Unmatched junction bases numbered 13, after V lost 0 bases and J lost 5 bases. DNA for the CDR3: TGTGCCAGCAGCTTGGTCCTATATGGCGGGAGGAGGCACAATGAGCAGTTCTTC. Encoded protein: CASSLVLYGGRRHNEQFF.

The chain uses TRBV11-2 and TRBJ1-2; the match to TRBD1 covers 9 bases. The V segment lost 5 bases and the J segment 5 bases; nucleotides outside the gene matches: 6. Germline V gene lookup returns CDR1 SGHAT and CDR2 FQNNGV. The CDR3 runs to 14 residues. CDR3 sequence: CASSPGDREYGYTF. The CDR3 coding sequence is TGTGCCAGCAGCCCCGGGGACAGGGAATATGGCTACACCTTC.

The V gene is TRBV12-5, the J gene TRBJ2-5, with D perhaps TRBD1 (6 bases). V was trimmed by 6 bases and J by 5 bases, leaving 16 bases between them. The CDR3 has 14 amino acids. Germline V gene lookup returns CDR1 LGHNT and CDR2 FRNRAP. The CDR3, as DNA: TGTGCTAGTGGGTCGGGCAGGGGTCCTGAGACCCAGTACTTC. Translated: CASGSGRGPETQYF.

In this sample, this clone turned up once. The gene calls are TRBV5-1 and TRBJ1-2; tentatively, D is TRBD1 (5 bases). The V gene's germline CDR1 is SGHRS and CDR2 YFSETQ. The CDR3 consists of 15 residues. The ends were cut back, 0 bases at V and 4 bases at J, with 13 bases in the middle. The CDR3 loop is CASSLVSGHPYGYTF. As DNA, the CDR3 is TGCGCCAGCAGCTTGGTGTCAGGGCACCCCTATGGCTACACCTTC.